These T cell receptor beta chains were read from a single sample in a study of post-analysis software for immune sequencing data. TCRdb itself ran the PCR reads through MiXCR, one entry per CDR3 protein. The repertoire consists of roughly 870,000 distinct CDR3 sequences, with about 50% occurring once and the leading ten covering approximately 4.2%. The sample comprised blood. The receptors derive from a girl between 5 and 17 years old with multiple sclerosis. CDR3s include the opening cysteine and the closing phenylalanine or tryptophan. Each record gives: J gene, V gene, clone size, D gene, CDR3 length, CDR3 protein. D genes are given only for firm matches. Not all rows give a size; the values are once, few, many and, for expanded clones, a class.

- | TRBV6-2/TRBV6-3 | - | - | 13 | CASSPGALYEQYF
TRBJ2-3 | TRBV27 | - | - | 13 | CASKWRGTDTQYF
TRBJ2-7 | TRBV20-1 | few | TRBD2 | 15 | CSARSLAGASYEQYF
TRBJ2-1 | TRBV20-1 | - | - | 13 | CSARTASRNEQFF
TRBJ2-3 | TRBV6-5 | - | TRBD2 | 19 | CASSYRWPSGGQSTDTQYF
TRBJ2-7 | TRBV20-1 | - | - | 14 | CSARAPGLQYEQYF
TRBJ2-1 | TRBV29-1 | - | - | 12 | CSVAEGNNEQFF
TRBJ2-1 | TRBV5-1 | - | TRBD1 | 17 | CASSLRGPSLGNNEQFF
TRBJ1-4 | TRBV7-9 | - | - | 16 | CASSPQRQLSNEKLFF
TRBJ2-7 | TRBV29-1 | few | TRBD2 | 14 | CSVEDLGGSDEQYF
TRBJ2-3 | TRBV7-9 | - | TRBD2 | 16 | CASSFSASGEADTQYF
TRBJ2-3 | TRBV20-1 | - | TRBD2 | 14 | CSAETSGATDTQYF
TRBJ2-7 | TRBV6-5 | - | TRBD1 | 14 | CATHSTGLPYEQYF
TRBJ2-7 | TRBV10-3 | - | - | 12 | CAISAGAHEQYF
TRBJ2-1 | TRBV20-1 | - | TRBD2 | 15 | CSAKLTSGAYNEQFF
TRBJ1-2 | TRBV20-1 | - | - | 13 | CSAPGSWDYGYTF
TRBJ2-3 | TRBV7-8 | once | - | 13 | CASSWGVGDTQYF
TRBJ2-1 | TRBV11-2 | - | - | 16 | CASSLDIGGSYNEQFF
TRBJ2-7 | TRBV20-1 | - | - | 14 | CSAREAGRGYEQYF
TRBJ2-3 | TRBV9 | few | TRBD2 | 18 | CASSALGGRALGTDTQYF
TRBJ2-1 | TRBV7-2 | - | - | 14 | CASSLVPGGNEQFF
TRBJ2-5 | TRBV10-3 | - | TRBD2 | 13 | CAISTSGTETQYF
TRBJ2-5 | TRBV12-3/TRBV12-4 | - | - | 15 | CASNNLQGPQETQYF
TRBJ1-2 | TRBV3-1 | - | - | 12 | CASSQDYYGYTF
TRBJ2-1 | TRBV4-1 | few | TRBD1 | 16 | CASSQLGTAYYNEQFF
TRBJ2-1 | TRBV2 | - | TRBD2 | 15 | CASSVGLAGPNEQFF
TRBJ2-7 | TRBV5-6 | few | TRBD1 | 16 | CASSLRSGTGDYEQYF
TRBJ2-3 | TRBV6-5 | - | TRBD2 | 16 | CASGLRPGLVPDTQYF
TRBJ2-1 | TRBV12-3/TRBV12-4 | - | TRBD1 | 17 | CASSSPGTGVSYNEQFF
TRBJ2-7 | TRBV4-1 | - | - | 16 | CASSQDAGGWGYEQYF
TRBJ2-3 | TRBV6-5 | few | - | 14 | CASSYARTRDTQYF
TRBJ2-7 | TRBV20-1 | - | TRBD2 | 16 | CSARPLAGTSSYEQYF
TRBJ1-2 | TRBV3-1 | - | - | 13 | CASSRVTADGYTF
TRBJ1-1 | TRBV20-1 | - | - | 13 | CSALIGGGTEAFF
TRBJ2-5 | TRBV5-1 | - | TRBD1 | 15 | CASRGKGAPQETQYF
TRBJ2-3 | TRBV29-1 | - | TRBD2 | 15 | CSVGLAGAQTDTQYF
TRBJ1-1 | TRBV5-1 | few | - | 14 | CASADLQGGTEAFF
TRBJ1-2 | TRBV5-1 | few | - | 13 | CPSGMKGLDGYTF